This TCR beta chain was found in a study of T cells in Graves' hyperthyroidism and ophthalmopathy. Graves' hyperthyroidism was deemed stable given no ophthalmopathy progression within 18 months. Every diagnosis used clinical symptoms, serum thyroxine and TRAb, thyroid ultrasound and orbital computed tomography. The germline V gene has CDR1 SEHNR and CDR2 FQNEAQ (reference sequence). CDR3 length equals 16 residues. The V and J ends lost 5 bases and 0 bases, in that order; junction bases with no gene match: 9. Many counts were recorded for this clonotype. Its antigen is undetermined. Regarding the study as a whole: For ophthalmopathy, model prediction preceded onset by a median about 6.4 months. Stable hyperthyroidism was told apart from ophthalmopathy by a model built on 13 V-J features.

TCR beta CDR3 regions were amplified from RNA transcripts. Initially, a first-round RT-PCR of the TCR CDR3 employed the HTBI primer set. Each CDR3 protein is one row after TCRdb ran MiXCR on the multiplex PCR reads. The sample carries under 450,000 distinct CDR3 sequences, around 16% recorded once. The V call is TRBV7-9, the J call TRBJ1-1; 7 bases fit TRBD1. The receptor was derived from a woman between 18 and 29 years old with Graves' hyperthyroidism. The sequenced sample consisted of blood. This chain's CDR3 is CASSPGQAGMNTEAFF. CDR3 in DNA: TGTGCCAGCAGCCCTGGACAGGCGGGCATGAACACTGAAGCTTTCTTT.